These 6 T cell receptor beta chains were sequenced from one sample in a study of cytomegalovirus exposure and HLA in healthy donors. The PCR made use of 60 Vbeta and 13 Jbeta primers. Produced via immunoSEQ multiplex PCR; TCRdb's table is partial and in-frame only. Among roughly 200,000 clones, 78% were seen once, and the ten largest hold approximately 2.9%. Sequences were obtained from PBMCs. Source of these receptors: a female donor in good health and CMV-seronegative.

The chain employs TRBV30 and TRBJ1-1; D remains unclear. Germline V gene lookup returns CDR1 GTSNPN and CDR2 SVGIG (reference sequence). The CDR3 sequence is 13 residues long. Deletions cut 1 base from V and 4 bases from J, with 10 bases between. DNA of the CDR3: TGTGCCTGGAGTGCTCGGGGAAGCACTGAAGCTTTCTTT. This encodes CAWSARGSTEAFF.

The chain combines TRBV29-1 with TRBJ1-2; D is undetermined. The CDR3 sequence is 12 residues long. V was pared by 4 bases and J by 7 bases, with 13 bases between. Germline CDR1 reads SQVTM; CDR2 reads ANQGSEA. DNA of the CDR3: TGCAGCGTTGGTCTCGGGTTCTCTGGCTACACCTTC. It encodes CSVGLGFSGYTF.

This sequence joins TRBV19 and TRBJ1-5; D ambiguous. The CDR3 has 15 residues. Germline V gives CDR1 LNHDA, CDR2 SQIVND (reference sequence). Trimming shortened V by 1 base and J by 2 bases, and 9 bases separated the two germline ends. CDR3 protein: CASSIGRRRNQPQHF. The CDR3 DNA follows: TGTGCCAGTAGTATAGGCAGGAGGCGCAATCAGCCCCAGCATTTT.

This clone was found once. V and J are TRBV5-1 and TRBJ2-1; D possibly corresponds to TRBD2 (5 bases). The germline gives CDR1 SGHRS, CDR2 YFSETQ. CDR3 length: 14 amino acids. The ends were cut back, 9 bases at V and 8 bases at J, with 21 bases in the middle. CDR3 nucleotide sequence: TGCGCCACCCGGGATAACGTGTTCATCGATGAGCAGTTCTTC. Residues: CATRDNVFIDEQFF.

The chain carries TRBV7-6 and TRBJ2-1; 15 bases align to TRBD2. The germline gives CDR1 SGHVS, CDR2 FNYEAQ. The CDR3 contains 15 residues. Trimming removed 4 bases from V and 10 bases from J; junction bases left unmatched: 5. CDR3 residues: CASSSGLAGGVEQFF. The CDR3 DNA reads TGTGCCAGCAGCTCGGGACTAGCGGGGGGCGTGGAGCAGTTCTTC. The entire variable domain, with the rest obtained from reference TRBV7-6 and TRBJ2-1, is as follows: GAGVSQSPRYKVTKRGQDVALRCDPISGHVSLYWYRQALGQGPEFLTYFNYEAQQDKSGLPNDRFSAERPEGSISTLTIQRTEQRDSAMYRCASSSGLAGGVEQFFGPGTRLTVL.

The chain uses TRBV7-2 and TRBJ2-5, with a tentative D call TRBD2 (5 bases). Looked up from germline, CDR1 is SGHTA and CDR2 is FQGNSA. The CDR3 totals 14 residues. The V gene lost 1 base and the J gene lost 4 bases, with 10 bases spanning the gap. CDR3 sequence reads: CASSLETAGETQYF. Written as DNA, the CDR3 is TGTGCCAGCAGCTTAGAGACTGCGGGAGAGACCCAGTACTTC.